A selection of T cell receptor beta chains follows, all from one sample in a study of T cell repertoires in cytomegalovirus infection. TCRdb redid the calling of the reads with MiXCR, one entry per CDR3 protein. The sample yields hundreds of thousands of distinct CDR3 sequences, 17% seen once. The sequencing sample was made of PBMCs. These TCRs come from a human donor in good health (CMV status not recorded). Some clones in this sample may be carry-over from other donors' samples. Each CDR3 is given with its conserved first and last residue. D genes are given only for firm matches. Size tells how often a clone was seen (once, few, many) or the class of an expanded clone, and some rows leave it out.

size	V	D	J	CDR3	DNA
.	TRBV2	TRBD1	TRBJ1-2	CASRDRGTSYGYTF	TGTGCCAGCAGGGACAGGGGGACCAGCTATGGCTACACCTTC
few	TRBV7-2	.	TRBJ1-4	CASSLGPVAATNEKLFF	TGTGCCAGCAGCTTAGGCCCCGTCGCTGCAACTAATGAAAAACTGTTTTTT
.	TRBV12-3/TRBV12-4	.	TRBJ2-1	CASSFAGYEQFF	TGTGCCAGCAGTTTCGCCGGTTATGAGCAGTTCTTC
.	TRBV27	TRBD2	TRBJ2-7	CASTLLAGGSYEQYF	TGTGCCAGCACCTTACTAGCGGGGGGATCCTACGAGCAGTACTTC
many	TRBV12-3/TRBV12-4	.	TRBJ2-1	CASSSVGDRGPYNEQFF	TGTGCCAGCAGCTCCGTGGGAGATCGGGGGCCGTACAATGAGCAGTTCTTC
few	TRBV9	.	TRBJ1-3	CASSVAGAAAGNTIYF	TGTGCCAGCAGCGTAGCCGGGGCGGCAGCTGGAAACACCATATATTTT
few	TRBV6-2/TRBV6-3	.	TRBJ2-7	CASSYSIASFGDYEQYF	TGTGCCAGCAGTTACTCGATAGCGTCGTTTGGGGACTACGAGCAGTACTTC
few	TRBV6-1	.	TRBJ2-2	CASSFSLLNTGELFF	TGTGCCAGCAGTTTTTCGCTTTTAAACACCGGGGAGCTGTTTTTT
few	TRBV28	.	TRBJ1-2	CASSFGAGANYGYTF	TGTGCCAGCAGTTTCGGAGCGGGAGCTAACTATGGCTACACCTTC
few	TRBV12-3/TRBV12-4	TRBD2	TRBJ2-1	CASSAFSGVHSYNEQFF	TGTGCCAGCAGTGCATTTAGCGGGGTCCACTCCTACAATGAGCAGTTCTTC
few	TRBV5-6	.	TRBJ1-1	CASRDLGGLNTEAFF	TGTGCCAGCAGAGACCTCGGGGGCTTGAACACTGAAGCTTTCTTT
few	TRBV6-1	.	TRBJ2-2	CASSYEPLAPGELFF	TGTGCCAGCAGTTATGAACCGTTGGCCCCCGGGGAGCTGTTTTTT
.	TRBV12-3/TRBV12-4	.	TRBJ1-4	CASSDGYEKLFF	TGTGCCAGCAGCGACGGGTATGAAAAACTGTTTTTT
many	TRBV20-1	TRBD2	TRBJ2-5	CSAREERRGGRKTQYF	TGCAGTGCTAGAGAGGAGAGGCGGGGGGGCCGAAAGACCCAGTACTTC
.	TRBV6-2/TRBV6-3	TRBD1	TRBJ1-5	CASSKEEDRPDRPQHF	TGTGCCAGCAGCAAAGAAGAGGACAGGCCTGATCGGCCCCAGCATTTT
few	TRBV28	.	TRBJ1-3	CASSFAGTRGGNTIYF	TGTGCCAGCAGTTTTGCAGGGACGAGGGGCGGAAACACCATATATTTT
.	TRBV5-4	.	TRBJ2-5	CASSLASAGLEGKTQYF	TGTGCCAGCAGCTTGGCCTCGGCGGGGTTAGAGGGAAAGACCCAGTACTTC
many	TRBV20-1	TRBD2	TRBJ2-2	CSAFTGTSENTGELFF	TGCAGTGCTTTCACCGGGACTAGCGAGAACACCGGGGAGCTGTTTTTT
.	TRBV27	.	TRBJ1-1	CASSSRVRRNTEAFF	TGTGCCAGCAGTTCCAGGGTTCGGCGAAACACTGAAGCTTTCTTT
many	TRBV7-2	.	TRBJ2-2	CASSFDLWPGELFF	TGTGCCAGCAGCTTTGACCTGTGGCCCGGGGAGCTGTTTTTT
few	TRBV15	.	TRBJ1-1	CATSRDKGLNTEAFF	TGTGCCACCAGCAGAGATAAGGGGTTGAACACTGAAGCTTTCTTT
.	TRBV7-9	TRBD1	TRBJ1-2	CASSLVSLGRAQGDYGYTF	TGTGCCAGCAGCTTAGTCAGTCTGGGTCGGGCACAGGGGGACTATGGCTACACCTTC
.	TRBV4-1	.	TRBJ1-4	CASSQGGRRGNEKLFF	TGTGCCAGCAGCCAAGGGGGGCGCCGGGGTAATGAAAAACTGTTTTTT
.	TRBV20-1	TRBD1	TRBJ1-4	CSARGQGANQLEKLFF	TGCAGTGCTAGGGGACAGGGGGCCAACCAACTAGAGAAACTGTTTTTT
many	TRBV7-2	TRBD2	TRBJ2-3	CASSLRLAGHTDTQYF	TGTGCCAGCAGCTTAAGACTAGCGGGCCACACAGATACGCAGTATTTT
.	TRBV29-1	.	TRBJ2-5	CSVDPSRTQVPETQYF	TGCAGCGTTGACCCCTCGAGGACACAAGTTCCCGAGACCCAGTACTTC
.	TRBV6-1	TRBD1	TRBJ1-1	CASSEGTGKAEAFF	TGTGCCAGCAGTGAAGGGACAGGGAAAGCTGAAGCTTTCTTT
many	TRBV7-6	TRBD2	TRBJ2-1	CASSFGNGGEYNEQFF	TGTGCCAGCAGCTTCGGGAACGGGGGGGAATACAATGAGCAGTTCTTC
.	TRBV20-1	TRBD1	TRBJ2-3	CSARERRRQGPDTQYF	TGCAGTGCTAGAGAGAGGAGACGACAGGGCCCAGATACGCAGTATTTT
many	TRBV15	TRBD1	TRBJ2-7	CATSRGGGTGTGETHEQYF	TGTGCCACCAGCAGAGGAGGGGGGACCGGGACAGGGGAAACCCACGAGCAGTACTTC
many	TRBV7-2	TRBD2	TRBJ2-3	CASSTTSGGAGDTQYF	TGTGCCAGCAGCACGACTAGCGGGGGGGCCGGAGATACGCAGTATTTT
few	TRBV11-3	TRBD2	TRBJ2-5	CASSLGPSGVSETQYF	TGTGCCAGCAGCTTAGGTCCCAGCGGGGTTTCGGAGACCCAGTACTTC
many	TRBV6-1	.	TRBJ2-3	CASSATGGRTDTQYF	TGTGCCAGCAGCGCGACCGGGGGCCGCACAGATACGCAGTATTTT
many	TRBV7-9	.	TRBJ2-2	CASRPVGTGELFF	TGTGCCAGCAGACCGGTTGGTACCGGGGAGCTGTTTTTT
few	TRBV2	.	TRBJ2-5	CASSEGPGQGETQYF	TGTGCCAGCAGTGAAGGTCCAGGGCAGGGGGAGACCCAGTACTTC
few	TRBV12-3/TRBV12-4	.	TRBJ2-1	CASSLTRYNEQFF	TGTGCCAGCAGTCTGACTAGGTACAATGAGCAGTTCTTC
.	TRBV4-1	.	TRBJ2-7	CASSQARLYEQYF	TGCGCCAGCAGCCAAGCCCGCCTCTACGAGCAGTACTTC
.	TRBV6-6	TRBD1	TRBJ1-2	CASSPQGVNYTF	TGTGCCAGCAGTCCCCAGGGGGTAAACTACACCTTC
.	TRBV7-6	.	TRBJ1-1	CASSGDKGLFTEAFF	TGTGCCAGCAGTGGGGACAAGGGACTTTTCACTGAAGCTTTCTTT
few	TRBV4-1	.	TRBJ2-5	CASSQDQETQYF	TGCGCCAGCAGCCAAGATCAAGAGACCCAGTACTTC
many	TRBV4-2	.	TRBJ1-1	CASSPRVGDTEAFF	TGTGCCAGCAGCCCGCGAGTCGGGGACACTGAAGCTTTCTTT
few	TRBV27	.	TRBJ1-1	CASSLLEYTEAFF	TGTGCCAGCAGTTTATTAGAATACACTGAAGCTTTCTTT
.	TRBV4-1	.	TRBJ2-1	CASSQVYANEQFF	TGCGCCAGCAGCCAAGTGTACGCCAATGAGCAGTTCTTC